Following are 26 T cell receptor beta chains from one sample sequenced in a study of blood T cells in healthy people across ages. Combining a sample-barcoded 5' primer with a J-beta primer mix, a second PCR ran for roughly 7 to 11 cycles. MiXCR was run by TCRdb on the 5' RACE reads, yielding one entry per CDR3 protein. The table records hundreds of thousands of distinct CDR3 sequences, less than 25% of them present only once. The data were also submitted as part of a second study, on T cells of mothers and their children.

The sample was blood. The receptors were sampled from a boy aged 5 to 17 in good health.

In this sample, this clonotype turned up a few times. This chain links TRBV7-3 with TRBJ1-1; D unresolved. This CDR3 has 15 amino acids. Trimming pared 0 bases from V and 4 bases from J, leaving 12 bases between. In germline, CDR1 is SGHTA, CDR2 FQGTGA. The CDR3 nucleotides read TGTGCCAGCAGCTTAACGGGAAGTGCAAGCACTGAAGCTTTCTTT. This translates into CASSLTGSASTEAFF.

Comments on this clonotype: The missing conserved phenylalanine or tryptophan at the end of this CDR3 makes a read error likely. The chain employs TRBV29-1 and TRBJ2-5; possibly TRBD1 for D (6 bases). The CDR3 is 13 amino acids. CDR1 is SQVTM and CDR2 is ANQGSEA in the germline V gene. Trimming left V 7 bases short and J 2 bases short, with 14 bases between. The CDR3 DNA follows: TGCAGCGGAACAGGGTTTCGACAAGAGACCCAGTACTCC. This gives the protein CSGTGFRQETQYS.

This clonotype showed up just once. CDR3 protein: CASSLQGATNTEAFF. The CDR3 bases are TGTGCCAGCAGTTTACAGGGTGCGACGAACACTGAAGCTTTCTTT. The chain uses TRBV12-3 or TRBV12-4 and TRBJ1-1; D might be TRBD1 (5 bases). V shed 2 bases and J shed 1 base, with 11 bases lying between them. The CDR3 loop spans 15 amino acids.

The chain links TRBV7-2 to TRBJ2-7, with 14 bases matching TRBD2. The trim removed 5 bases at V and 5 bases at J, leaving 8 bases unmatched. This CDR3 has 16 amino acids. Germline assignment: CDR1 SGHTA and CDR2 FQGNSA. CDR3 in amino acids: CASSALGLAGVNEQYF. For the CDR3, the DNA is TGTGCCAGCAGCGCCCTGGGACTAGCGGGGGTGAACGAGCAGTACTTC.

This clonotype was counted only a few times. The junction differs from germline at one of its ends, possibly a read error. The CDR3 reads CASSRGIDTGELLF. For the CDR3, the DNA is TGCGCCAGCAGCCGCGGGATCGACACCGGGGAGCTGCTTTTT. The chain recombines TRBV4-3 with TRBJ2-2; D perhaps matches TRBD2 (6 bases). Germline V gene data show CDR1 as LGHNA and CDR2 as YSLEER. The CDR3 runs 14 residues.

The chain couples TRBV7-9 to TRBJ1-2; 7 nucleotides match TRBD1. The CDR3 consists of 15 residues. J gave up 3 bases and V 7 bases, and 11 bases lay outside the gene matches. CDR1 is SEHNR, CDR2 FQNEAQ, per germline (reference sequence). The CDR3 spells CASILIPGTDYGYTF. The CDR3 nucleotides read TGTGCCAGCATCCTCATCCCCGGGACAGACTATGGCTACACCTTC. Filled out from reference TRBV7-9 and TRBJ1-2, the complete variable domain reads DTGVSQNPRHKITKRGQNVTFRCDPISEHNRLYWYRQTLGQGPEFLTYFQNEAQLEKSRLLSDRFSAERPKGSFSTLEIQRTEQGDSAMYLCASILIPGTDYGYTFGSGTRLTVV.

The rearrangement links TRBV29-1 to TRBJ2-7; 7 nucleotides match TRBD1. The junction had 11 bases not matched to a gene; V was cut back by 6 bases and J by 0 bases. The V gene's germline CDR1 is SQVTM and CDR2 ANQGSEA. The CDR3 loop spans 15 amino acids. CDR3: CSVESPGQSSYEQYF. The DNA of the CDR3 is TGCAGCGTAGAGTCCCCGGGACAGAGCTCCTACGAGCAGTACTTC.

This clonotype was counted only a few times. DNA for the CDR3: TGCAGTGCCGAAGAAGACAGGGGTAGGCGCAATCAGCCCCAGCATTTT. As protein: CSAEEDRGRRNQPQHF. V and J are TRBV20-1 and TRBJ1-5, with TRBD1 matching 8 bases. Germline V gives CDR1 DFQATT, CDR2 SNEGSKA (reference sequence). The length of the CDR3 is 16 residues. V was clipped by 6 bases and J by 2 bases; unmatched bases: 12.

This clonotype was detected a few times. An end of the junction differs from the germline gene, which may be a read error. The chain is built from TRBV12-3 or TRBV12-4 and TRBJ2-7; D is tentatively TRBD1 or TRBD2 (6 bases each). The CDR3 runs 14 residues. The CDR3 DNA is TGTGCCAGCAGTTCCACCGGGGGCTCCAACGAGCAGTACTTC. It translates to CASSSTGGSNEQYF.

This rearrangement joins TRBV13 to TRBJ2-7; D not resolved. Trimming took off 5 bases at V and 3 bases at J, with 14 bases between the two ends. Germline CDR1 PRHDT, CDR2 FYEKMQ (reference sequence). The length of the CDR3 is 14 residues. As DNA, the CDR3 is TGTGCCAGCAGCCTTTCAGGCCCGCGCTACGAGCAGTACTTC. It encodes CASSLSGPRYEQYF. The whole variable domain, remainder taken from reference TRBV13 and TRBJ2-7, is AAGVIQSPRHLIKEKRETATLKCYPIPRHDTVYWYQQGPGQDPQFLISFYEKMQSDKGSIPDRFSAQQFSDYHSELNMSSLELGDSALYFCASSLSGPRYEQYFGPGTRLTVT.

J is TRBJ2-4 and V is TRBV20-1; the match to TRBD1 covers 8 bases. The junction had 12 bases not matched to a gene; V was cut back by 4 bases and J by 7 bases. The CDR3 is 15 amino acids. CDR1 and CDR2 (germline): DFQATT, SNEGSKA (reference sequence). The CDR3 region has the DNA TGCAGTGCTATAACTCGCGGACAGGGATTTAACATTCAGTACTTC. This encodes CSAITRGQGFNIQYF.

The gene calls are TRBV5-1 and TRBJ2-1; D is undetermined. CDR1 is SGHRS and CDR2 is YFSETQ in the germline V gene. CDR3 length equals 18 residues. V was pared by 4 bases and J by 0 bases, with 20 bases between. This chain's CDR3 is CASSLTFPQSSSYNEQFF. CDR3 nucleotides: TGCGCCAGCAGCCTTACGTTCCCGCAATCTAGCTCCTACAATGAGCAGTTCTTC.

This clonotype has more than one count but fewer than ten. The genes are TRBV7-2 and TRBJ2-5, with D possibly matching TRBD2 (5 bases). Germline lookup yields CDR1 SGHTA and CDR2 FQGNSA. The CDR3 consists of 13 residues. Trimming cost V 5 bases and J 5 bases, with 12 bases left between them. CDR3 loop: CASSRGAMETQYF. In DNA form, the CDR3 reads TGTGCCAGCAGCCGGGGAGCGATGGAGACCCAGTACTTC.

In its sample, this clonotype was seen a few times. V and J are TRBV7-8 and TRBJ2-5; D perhaps matches TRBD1 (6 bases). Germline V gene lookup returns CDR1 SGHVS and CDR2 FQNEAQ. The germline V and J ends were trimmed by 5 bases and 9 bases, with 16 bases remaining between them. The CDR3 has 13 residues. The CDR3 here is CASSLGPAGAQYF. CDR3 nucleotide sequence: TGTGCCAGCAGCCTCGGCCCCGCAGGGGCCCAGTACTTC.

This clonotype was seen at least ten times. The chain uses TRBV6-5 and TRBJ1-1; D is possibly TRBD1 (6 bases). There are 15 residues in the CDR3. The V gene lost 0 bases and the J gene lost 10 bases, with 18 bases spanning the gap. Germline V CDR1 and CDR2: MNHEY, SVGAGI. Here the CDR3 DNA reads TGTGCCAGCAGTTACTCTATCGGGCAGGGGAGGAGAGCTTTCTTT. This codes for CASSYSIGQGRRAFF.

This clonotype was counted once. The rearrangement uses TRBV6-5 and TRBJ1-1, with D tentatively TRBD1 (5 bases). Trimming stripped 6 bases from V and 4 bases from J, with 12 bases between. CDR3 size: 13 residues. Germline CDR1 reads MNHEY; CDR2 reads SVGAGI. CDR3 bases: TGTGCCAGCAGGTCGGGACTCATCACTGAAGCTTTCTTT. Amino acid sequence: CASRSGLITEAFF.

The rearrangement links TRBV28 to TRBJ2-3; D is ambiguous. Germline V gene sequence: CDR1 MDHEN, CDR2 SYDVKM. V lost 6 bases and J lost 2, with 18 bases in between. The CDR3 has 16 residues. CDR3 in DNA: TGTGCCAGCAGCCTCCTGGGAACGGAAATCACAGATACGCAGTATTTT. Amino acid sequence: CASSLLGTEITDTQYF.

The chain carries TRBV30 and TRBJ2-5, with D perhaps matching TRBD1 (5 bases). The CDR3 runs 15 residues. The V end lost 0 bases, the J end lost 1 base, and 12 bases lay between the germline ends. The germline V gene has CDR1 GTSNPN and CDR2 SVGIG (reference sequence). The CDR3 loop is CAWSVAGSSQETQYF. CDR3 coding DNA: TGTGCCTGGAGTGTCGCAGGGTCGAGCCAAGAGACCCAGTACTTC.

V and J are TRBV19 and TRBJ1-1; tentatively, D is TRBD1 (5 bases). The CDR3 spans 14 residues. In germline, CDR1 is LNHDA, CDR2 SQIVND (reference sequence). V lost 4 bases and J 5 bases, leaving 14 bases between the germline ends. CDR3 bases: TGTGCCAGTAGTACTGCCGGCGGGGCAACTGAAGCTTTCTTT. Amino acids: CASSTAGGATEAFF.

Regarding this clonotype: A junction end diverges from the germline sequence, so it may reflect a read error. The CDR3 sequence is CASSADRDTDTQCF. The CDR3 nucleotides are TGTGCCAGCAGCGCGGACAGAGACACAGATACGCAGTGTTTT. The J gene is TRBJ2-3, the V gene TRBV9, with D possibly matching TRBD1 (6 bases). Germline CDR1 and CDR2: SGDLS and YYNGEE. The CDR3 has 14 residues.

On this clonotype itself: The germline gene is not matched at one end of the junction; a read error may be the cause. The chain joins TRBV7-2 to TRBJ2-5; 8 bases line up with TRBD2. Germline values: CDR1 SGHTA, CDR2 FQGNSA. This CDR3 is 16 amino acids long. This CDR3 reads CASSLAGLALTETQYF. CDR3 coding DNA: TGTGCCAGTAGCTTAGCAGGACTAGCTTTAACGGAGACCCAGTACTTC.

This clonotype was counted between two and nine times. The genes are TRBV18 and TRBJ1-5; 8 bases line up with TRBD1. Germline V gene lookup returns CDR1 KGHSH and CDR2 LQKENI. CDR3 length: 13 residues. Germline trimming cut 5 bases from V and 7 bases from J; bases unmatched to any gene: 4. The chain's CDR3 is CASSVGQGQPQHF. In nucleotides, the CDR3 is TGTGCCAGCTCAGTTGGACAGGGCCAGCCCCAGCATTTT.

This clonotype was observed many times. The V gene is TRBV10-3, the J gene TRBJ1-1; D unresolved. Germline values: CDR1 ENHRY, CDR2 SYGVKD. This CDR3 contains 12 residues. V dropped 8 bases and J dropped 4 bases, with 11 bases sitting between them. The DNA of the CDR3 is TGTGCCATCGGGGAGTGGAGCACTGAAGCTTTCTTT. Encoded protein: CAIGEWSTEAFF.

This clonotype came up a few times. J is TRBJ1-4 and V is TRBV5-1, with TRBD1 matching 8 bases. The CDR3 covers 15 residues. Looked up from germline, CDR1 is SGHRS and CDR2 is YFSETQ. The V gene end was trimmed by 2 bases and the J gene end by 7 bases; junction bases not matched to a gene: 7. CDR3 DNA sequence: TGCGCCAGCAGCTTCGCCGGGACAGGACGTGAAAAACTGTTTTTT. Translated, it gives CASSFAGTGREKLFF.

The genes are TRBV2 and TRBJ2-2; 7 bases are shared with TRBD1. CDR3 length: 13 amino acids. CDR1 is SNHLY and CDR2 is FYNNEI in the germline V gene. V lost 7 bases to trimming and J lost 6 bases; unmatched junction nucleotides: 5. In nucleotides, the CDR3 is TGTGCCAGCAACCTCCAGGGGGCCGGGGAGCTGTTTTTT. It codes for CASNLQGAGELFF.

V and J are TRBV13 and TRBJ2-5, with 8 positions matching TRBD2. V dropped 5 bases and J dropped 2; count of bases not matched to a gene: 7. Germline loops: CDR1 PRHDT, CDR2 FYEKMQ (reference sequence). This CDR3 is built from 15 residues. The CDR3 DNA sequence: TGTGCCAGCAGCCCGGGAGGGCAGGGACAAGAGACCCAGTACTTC. This translates into CASSPGGQGQETQYF.